The 17 T cell receptor beta chains in this list originate from one sample, sequenced in a study of T cell responses to AZD1222 COVID-19 vaccine. Libraries were prepared by immunoSEQ multiplex PCR; TCRdb keeps only in-frame clonotypes and omits some of them. Among 72,000 or so clones, roughly nine tenths were seen once, and the ten largest hold approximately 4.5%. The starting material was peripheral blood, obtained on day 0 of AZD1222 vaccination. These receptors were obtained from an adult in good health.

The rearrangement links TRBV19 to TRBJ1-5; 9 nucleotides match TRBD1. This CDR3 has 17 residues. Germline V gives CDR1 LNHDA, CDR2 SQIVND (reference sequence). After removal of 9 bases from V and 1 base from J, the junction contained 13 bases not matched to a gene. In DNA, the CDR3 is TGTGCCAGCTCAGTAGGCAGGGGACAGGGAAGCAATCAGCCCCAGCATTTT. Amino acid sequence: CASSVGRGQGSNQPQHF.

The V gene is TRBV12-3 or TRBV12-4, the J gene TRBJ1-1; the match to TRBD1 covers 7 bases. There are 13 residues in the CDR3. Trimming took 5 bases from V and 6 from J; bases not matched to a gene: 6. In nucleotides, the CDR3 is TGTGCCAGCAGTCCCGAGGGGGCCCCTGAAGCTTTCTTT. This codes for CASSPEGAPEAFF.

Only one count was recorded for this clone. The chain links TRBV14 to TRBJ2-2; D unresolved. V lost 4 bases and J lost 8, with 11 bases in between. This CDR3 contains 13 residues. In germline, CDR1 is SGHDN, CDR2 FVKESK. The CDR3 spells CASSPLRLGELFF. CDR3 coding DNA: TGTGCCAGCAGCCCCCTCAGATTGGGGGAGCTGTTTTTT.

V and J are TRBV6-1 and TRBJ2-7; no definite D call. CDR3 length: 11 amino acids. Germline CDR1 and CDR2: MNHNS and SASEGT. The germline V and J ends were trimmed by 0 bases and 7 bases, with 4 bases remaining between them. In DNA, the CDR3 is TGTGCCAGCAGTGAAGCGGGGGAGCAGTACTTC. As protein: CASSEAGEQYF.

The genes are TRBV7-2 and TRBJ2-1; TRBD2 aligns across 8 bases. V shed 2 bases and J 0 bases; nucleotides not matched to a gene: 0. The CDR3 totals 15 residues. The germline V gene has CDR1 SGHTA and CDR2 FQGNSA. CDR3 amino acids: CASSLLAGSYNEQFF. The CDR3 DNA is TGTGCCAGCAGCTTACTAGCGGGCTCCTACAATGAGCAGTTCTTC.

The rearrangement uses TRBV19 and TRBJ1-2; the D gene is possibly TRBD1 (5 bases). The V and J ends lost 1 base and 8 bases respectively, with 11 bases between them. The germline V gene encodes CDR1 LNHDA and CDR2 SQIVND (reference sequence). The CDR3 is 13 residues long. The CDR3 sequence: CASSIGQTSGYTF. As DNA, the CDR3 is TGTGCCAGTAGTATAGGACAGACCTCCGGCTACACCTTC.

The chain is built from TRBV25-1 and TRBJ1-2; 9 bases are a match to TRBD1. J lost 5 bases, V lost 3 bases, and 10 bases had no gene match. CDR3 size: 16 residues. Germline V gene data show CDR1 as MGHDK and CDR2 as SYGVNS. As DNA, the CDR3 is TGTGCCAGCAGTGATCCCCGTGACAGGGGGGTATATGGCTACACCTTC. Its protein product is CASSDPRDRGVYGYTF.

This clone appeared a single time. J is TRBJ1-3 and V is TRBV12-3 or TRBV12-4, with D hard to call. CDR3 length: 11 amino acids. Trimming shortened V by 11 bases and J by 3 bases, and 8 bases separated the two germline ends. The DNA for the CDR3 is TGTGCCGGCCGCCATGGAAACACCATATATTTT. This codes for CAGRHGNTIYF.

The chain is built from TRBV5-5 and TRBJ1-1, with 10 bases fitting TRBD1. Germline V CDR1 and CDR2: SGHKS, YYEKEE (reference sequence). V trimming: 6 bases; J trimming: 3 bases; junction bases outside the gene matches: 2. The CDR3 consists of 13 residues. The CDR3 nucleotides are TGTGCCAGCACCGGACAGGGGGACACTGAAGCTTTCTTT. Translating gives CASTGQGDTEAFF. Combining the CDR3 with reference TRBV5-5 and TRBJ1-1 gives the whole variable domain DAGVTQSPTHLIKTRGQQVTLRCSPISGHKSVSWYQQVLGQGPQFIFQYYEKEERGRGNFPDRFSARQFPNYSSELNVNALLLGDSALYLCASTGQGDTEAFFGQGTRLTVV.

The rearrangement links TRBV20-1 to TRBJ1-2, with D perhaps TRBD1 (5 bases). V was shortened by 2 bases and J by 8 bases, with 9 bases between the two germline ends. Germline values: CDR1 DFQATT, CDR2 SNEGSKA (reference sequence). The CDR3 covers 11 residues. CDR3 sequence: CSARTGAGYTF. Written as DNA, the CDR3 is TGCAGTGCTAGAACCGGGGCGGGCTACACCTTC.

CDR3 DNA sequence: TGTGCCAGCAGCAATGCCCCGGGACAGGGTGTCAGAGATACGCAGTATTTT. Translated, it gives CASSNAPGQGVRDTQYF. The V call is TRBV21-1, the J call TRBJ2-3; the tabulated D call, TRBD1, remains unverified against the DNA. TRBV21-1 is shown as a pseudogene. This CDR3 contains 17 residues.

In nucleotides, the CDR3 is TGTGCCTGGAGTGTAGAGACTTTTAATGAAAAACTGTTTTTT. Its translation is CAWSVETFNEKLFF. V gene TRBV30 combines with J gene TRBJ1-4; D is unresolved. V shed 0 bases and J shed 4 bases, with 9 bases lying between them. The CDR3 is made up of 14 amino acids. Germline CDR1 GTSNPN, CDR2 SVGIG (reference sequence).

The genes are TRBV19 and TRBJ1-5; 9 bases agree with TRBD1. This CDR3 has 16 residues. CDR1 is LNHDA, CDR2 SQIVND, per germline (reference sequence). The V gene end was trimmed by 1 base and the J gene end by 6 bases; junction bases not matched to a gene: 7. Written as DNA, the CDR3 is TGTGCCAGTAGTATAGTTCCGGGACAGGGAGGTCAGCCCCAGCATTTT. Translated, it gives CASSIVPGQGGQPQHF.

The chain has TRBV5-6 and TRBJ1-2, with 8 bases that match TRBD1. After removal of 6 bases from V and 0 bases from J, the junction contained 10 bases not matched to a gene. The CDR3 extends over 16 amino acids. Germline CDR1 and CDR2: SGHDT and YYEEEE. The chain's CDR3 is CASTRADRAPNYGYTF. Here the CDR3 DNA reads TGTGCCAGCACCCGGGCGGACAGGGCTCCTAACTATGGCTACACCTTC.

The chain is built from TRBV9 and TRBJ2-7; D is perhaps TRBD2 (6 bases). Germline CDR1 is SGDLS and CDR2 is YYNGEE. This CDR3 spans 13 amino acids. With 3 bases removed from V and 7 bases from J, the gap between germline ends came to 14 bases. CDR3 nucleotide sequence: TGTGCCAGCAGCGCCCGTTACGGGAGTGAGCAGTACTTC. Encoded protein: CASSARYGSEQYF. The whole variable domain, filled in from reference TRBV9 and TRBJ2-7, reads DSGVTQTPKHLITATGQRVTLRCSPRSGDLSVYWYQQSLDQGLQFLIQYYNGEERAKGNILERFSAQQFPDLHSELNLSSLELGDSALYFCASSARYGSEQYFGPGTRLTVT.

The V and J genes are TRBV7-8 and TRBJ1-3; D uncertain. CDR3 size: 15 residues. Germline-derived CDR1 and CDR2 are SGHVS and FQNEAQ. V was shortened by 1 base and J by 0 bases, with 7 bases between the two germline ends. The CDR3 here is CASSLVRVSGNTIYF. In DNA, the CDR3 is TGTGCCAGCAGCTTAGTTCGGGTCTCTGGAAACACCATATATTTT.

The chain combines TRBV4-2 with TRBJ1-5, with 7 nucleotides matching TRBD1. The junction had 15 bases not matched to a gene; V was cut back by 4 bases and J by 0 bases. Germline V lookup: CDR1 LGHNA, CDR2 YNFKEQ. CDR3 size: 19 residues. Written as DNA, the CDR3 is TGTGCCAGCAGCCCCCGACGGGGAGGGGGCGACGGTAGCAATCAGCCCCAGCATTTT. As protein: CASSPRRGGGDGSNQPQHF.